The clone carrying this T cell receptor beta chain was seen repeatedly, ten times or more. Its target is not known. Germline V lookup: CDR1 SGHKS, CDR2 YYEKEE (reference sequence). Deletions cut 0 bases from V and 3 bases from J, with 7 bases between. The CDR3 covers 13 residues. The record originates from a study of CD8 T cells in ankylosing spondylitis. 5'-RACE, quantitative and with molecular barcodes, yielded the TCR beta libraries. MiXCR, applied by TCRdb to the 5' RACE reads, yields one record per CDR3 protein. The sample lists around 120,000 distinct CDR3 sequences, around 9% occurring once. Study-level findings and limits: Both synovial fluid and blood in reactive arthritis had previously been reported to carry some motif variants.

The chain couples TRBV5-5 to TRBJ2-7; D not certain. The sequenced material came from blood, either unsorted or a sorted T cell fraction (not recorded which). The source is a male donor with ankylosing spondylitis or in good health (not recorded which). The DNA of the CDR3 is TGTGCCAGCAGCTTGGATAACAGCTACGAGCAGTACTTC. It translates to CASSLDNSYEQYF.